These 21 T cell receptor beta chains came from one sample sequenced in a study of cytomegalovirus exposure and HLA in healthy donors. In the PCR, 60 Vbeta and 13 Jbeta primers were used. The repertoire was sequenced with immunoSEQ multiplex PCR; TCRdb's copy has only in-frame clones and lacks some. The sample has approximately 200,000 clones, 75% to 85% seen once. The sample was PBMCs. The source of these receptors is a woman in her forties or fifties in good health and CMV-seronegative.

The chain couples TRBV6-1 to TRBJ2-5; unclear D gene. Trimming pared 2 bases from V and 5 bases from J, leaving 6 bases between. Germline-derived CDR1 and CDR2 are MNHNS and SASEGT. The CDR3 contains 12 residues. CDR3 sequence reads: CASSEQAETQYF. The CDR3, as DNA: TGTGCCAGCAGTGAACAGGCGGAGACCCAGTACTTC.

The chain couples TRBV6-1 to TRBJ2-7; 10 bases match TRBD2. The CDR3 is 14 amino acids. V lost 8 bases, J lost 4 bases, and 8 bases stayed unmatched. Germline V gene lookup returns CDR1 MNHNS and CDR2 SASEGT. CDR3 amino acids: CASDRTSGMYEQYF. The CDR3 DNA reads as TGTGCCAGCGACCGTACTAGCGGGATGTACGAGCAGTACTTC.

The chain recombines TRBV19 with TRBJ2-3; 7 nucleotides line up with TRBD2. CDR3 size: 16 residues. Germline V gene data show CDR1 as LNHDA and CDR2 as SQIVND (reference sequence). V shed 3 bases, J shed 2 bases, and the junction held 8 bases outside the gene matches. The chain's CDR3 is CASSIRSSGITDTQYF. The CDR3 DNA reads as TGTGCCAGTAGTATCCGTTCTAGCGGCATCACAGATACGCAGTATTTT.

The chain joins TRBV13 to TRBJ2-7; 14 bases are shared with TRBD2. The CDR3 runs 15 residues. Germline trimming cut 5 bases from V and 5 bases from J; bases unmatched to any gene: 5. The germline V gene encodes CDR1 PRHDT and CDR2 FYEKMQ (reference sequence). CDR3 in DNA: TGTGCCAGCAGCCCGGGGACTAGCGGGAGCCACGAGCAGTACTTC. Translating it yields CASSPGTSGSHEQYF.

The count of this clone is one. The chain has TRBV29-1 and TRBJ2-1, with a possible D match to TRBD2 (6 bases). The ends were cut back, 4 bases at V and 5 bases at J, with 9 bases in the middle. Germline CDR1 reads SQVTM; CDR2 reads ANQGSEA. The CDR3 covers 12 residues. The CDR3 loop is CSVGGLDNEQFF. Here the CDR3 DNA reads TGCAGCGTTGGGGGACTTGACAATGAGCAGTTCTTC.

This chain joins TRBV27 and TRBJ2-1; 11 bases line up with TRBD2. The CDR3 runs 19 residues. The V segment lost 3 bases and the J segment 2 bases; nucleotides outside the gene matches: 12. Germline CDR1 and CDR2: MNHEY and SMNVEV (reference sequence). The chain's CDR3 is CASSFYPGTSGLTYNEQFF. The DNA of the CDR3 is TGTGCCAGCAGTTTCTACCCCGGGACTAGCGGACTCACCTACAATGAGCAGTTCTTC.

The gene calls are TRBV5-1 and TRBJ2-7, with 7 nucleotides matching TRBD1. The V and J ends lost 9 bases and 3 bases, in that order; junction bases with no gene match: 9. The CDR3 totals 13 residues. Looked up from germline, CDR1 is SGHRS and CDR2 is YFSETQ. The CDR3 DNA reads as TGCGCCACCAGTCGGGGACAGATCTACGAGCAGTACTTC. It encodes CATSRGQIYEQYF.

The rearrangement joins TRBV14 to TRBJ2-1; 7 bases are shared with TRBD1. Trimming cost V 5 bases and J 0 bases; bases outside gene matches: 4. CDR3 length: 15 residues. Germline V gene data show CDR1 as SGHDN and CDR2 as FVKESK. CDR3 in DNA: TGTGCCAGCAGCGTTGGGACAGTCTCCTACAATGAGCAGTTCTTC. Its protein is CASSVGTVSYNEQFF.

This clone has just a few counts. J is TRBJ2-3 and V is TRBV11-2; 12 nucleotides match TRBD1. The trim removed 6 bases at V and 7 bases at J, leaving 11 bases unmatched. There are 16 residues in the CDR3. In germline, CDR1 is SGHAT, CDR2 FQNNGV. CDR3 nucleotide sequence: TGTGCCAGCAGTCGAGGTCCGGGACAGGGGGCTTATACGCAGTATTTT. Its protein is CASSRGPGQGAYTQYF. Combining the CDR3 with reference TRBV11-2 and TRBJ2-3 gives the whole variable domain EAGVAQSPRYKIIEKRQSVAFWCNPISGHATLYWYQQILGQGPKLLIQFQNNGVVDDSQLPKDRFSAERLKGVDSTLKIQPAKLEDSAVYLCASSRGPGQGAYTQYFGPGTRLTVL.

In its sample, this clone was seen once. This chain connects TRBV5-3 to TRBJ1-3, with TRBD1 matching over 7 bases. TRBV5-3 is placed among ORFs of uncertain function. Trimming cost V 3 bases and J 4 bases; bases outside gene matches: 22. The CDR3 contains 20 residues. The CDR3 protein is CARSSAEVWTGQPGGNTIYF. CDR3 sequence (DNA): TGTGCCAGAAGCTCGGCCGAGGTCTGGACAGGTCAACCTGGAGGAAACACCATATATTTT.

The chain is built from TRBV7-2 and TRBJ2-7, with 12 bases that match TRBD2. CDR3 length equals 15 residues. Germline V gives CDR1 SGHTA, CDR2 FQGNSA. V trimming: 3 bases; J trimming: 1 base; junction bases outside the gene matches: 1. The CDR3 spells CASSFTSGGSYEQYF. The CDR3 DNA reads as TGTGCCAGCAGCTTCACTAGCGGGGGGTCCTACGAGCAGTACTTC.

V usage is TRBV27 and J usage is TRBJ2-5; 10 bases line up with TRBD1. This CDR3 contains 17 residues. Germline V gene lookup returns CDR1 MNHEY and CDR2 SMNVEV (reference sequence). The V gene end was trimmed by 6 bases and the J gene end by 5 bases; junction bases not matched to a gene: 15. CDR3 nucleotides: TGTGCCAGCAGCCCTACTTCACCGACAGGGGGCAAGGAGACCCAGTACTTC. Its protein is CASSPTSPTGGKETQYF.

This clone was detected only once. The genes are TRBV2 and TRBJ2-7, with a possible D match to TRBD1 (6 bases). The CDR3 is 14 residues long. V lost 4 bases and J 4 bases, leaving 14 bases between the germline ends. Looked up from germline, CDR1 is SNHLY and CDR2 is FYNNEI. CDR3 region: CASSGWEQGYEQYF. The CDR3 nucleotides are TGTGCCAGCAGTGGTTGGGAACAGGGTTACGAGCAGTACTTC.

The table lists this clone with a count of one. An end of the junction differs from the germline gene, which may be a read error. This chain uses TRBV5-6 with TRBJ2-4; 7 nucleotides align to TRBD1. The CDR3 covers 11 residues. Germline CDR1 and CDR2: SGHDT and YYEEEE. The CDR3 DNA follows: TGTGCCAGCAGCTCGACAGGGTCCTCTTTATTC. This sequence encodes CASSSTGSSLF.

V and J are TRBV11-3 and TRBJ2-1; TRBD2 agrees at 9 bases. Trimming took 5 bases from V and 5 from J; bases not matched to a gene: 7. The germline gives CDR1 SGHNT, CDR2 YENEEA. This CDR3 has 15 residues. The CDR3 loop is CASSPRGGRDNEQFF. As DNA, the CDR3 is TGTGCCAGCAGCCCACGGGGCGGGAGGGACAATGAGCAGTTCTTC.

This chain uses TRBV15 with TRBJ2-2; TRBD2 matches 12 bases. With 5 bases clipped from V and 6 bases from J, the junction kept 4 bases outside the gene matches. CDR1 and CDR2 (germline): LNHNV, YYDKDF (reference sequence). The CDR3 is 15 residues long. CDR3 nucleotides: TGTGCCACCAGCGTAACTAGCGGGAGGCCCGGGGAGCTGTTTTTT. This translates into CATSVTSGRPGELFF. Based on the CDR3 plus reference TRBV15 and TRBJ2-2, the full variable domain is DAMVIQNPRYQVTQFGKPVTLSCSQTLNHNVMYWYQQKSSQAPKLLFHYYDKDFNNEADTPDNFQSRRPNTSFCFLDIRSPGLGDTAMYLCATSVTSGRPGELFFGEGSRLTVL.

This chain links TRBV7-2 with TRBJ1-4, with TRBD1 matching 7 bases. Germline CDR1 reads SGHTA; CDR2 reads FQGNSA. The CDR3 length is 15 residues. V was clipped by 1 base and J by 4 bases; unmatched bases: 3. As DNA, the CDR3 is TGTGCCAGCAGCTTAGACAGGGGAGGTAATGAAAAACTGTTTTTT. Translation: CASSLDRGGNEKLFF.

The rearrangement joins TRBV7-9 to TRBJ2-2; tentative D call: TRBD2 (6 bases). V dropped 3 bases and J dropped 6 bases, with 11 bases sitting between them. CDR1 is SEHNR and CDR2 is FQNEAQ in the germline V gene (reference sequence). The CDR3 sequence is 14 residues long. CDR3 region: CASSFFGRAGELFF. CDR3 bases: TGTGCCAGCAGCTTTTTCGGGAGAGCCGGGGAGCTGTTTTTT. The entire variable domain, with the rest obtained from reference TRBV7-9 and TRBJ2-2, is as follows: DTGVSQNPRHKITKRGQNVTFRCDPISEHNRLYWYRQTLGQGPEFLTYFQNEAQLEKSRLLSDRFSAERPKGSFSTLEIQRTEQGDSAMYLCASSFFGRAGELFFGEGSRLTVL.

The CDR3 nucleotides read TGTGCCAGCAGTTCCTGGGACAGGGTAAAGGCTGGGGCCAACGTCCTGACTTTC. This encodes CASSSWDRVKAGANVLTF. This chain connects TRBV28 to TRBJ2-6; TRBD1 aligns across 9 bases. The germline gives CDR1 MDHEN, CDR2 SYDVKM. Trimming at V came to 4 bases and at J to 2 bases, leaving 9 bases not matched to a gene. CDR3 length: 18 residues.

This clone has only a few counts. This CDR3 reads CASSTRGSSYEQYF. CDR3 coding DNA: TGTGCCAGCAGCACCAGGGGCTCCTCCTACGAGCAGTACTTC. This rearrangement joins TRBV6-5 to TRBJ2-7, with D perhaps matching TRBD1 (6 bases). This CDR3 is built from 14 residues. Germline assignment: CDR1 MNHEY and CDR2 SVGAGI. Trimming removed 6 bases from V and 0 bases from J, with 12 bases in between.

The V call is TRBV5-1, the J call TRBJ1-4; 7 positions match TRBD1. J gave up 3 bases and V 3 bases, and 5 bases lay outside the gene matches. The CDR3 totals 15 residues. Per the germline V gene, CDR1 is SGHRS and CDR2 is YFSETQ. CDR3 sequence reads: CASSSTGSPNEKLFF. CDR3 sequence (DNA): TGCGCCAGCAGCTCGACAGGGTCGCCTAATGAAAAACTGTTTTTT.